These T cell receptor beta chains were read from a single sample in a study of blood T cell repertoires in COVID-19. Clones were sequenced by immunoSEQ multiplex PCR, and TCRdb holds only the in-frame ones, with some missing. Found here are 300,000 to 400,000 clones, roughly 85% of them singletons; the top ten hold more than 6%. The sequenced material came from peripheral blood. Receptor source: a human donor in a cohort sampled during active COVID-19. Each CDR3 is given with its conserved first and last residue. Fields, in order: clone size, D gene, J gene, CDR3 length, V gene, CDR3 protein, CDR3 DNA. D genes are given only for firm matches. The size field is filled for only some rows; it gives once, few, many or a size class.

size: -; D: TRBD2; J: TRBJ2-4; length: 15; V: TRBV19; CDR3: CASSMASGGKNIQYF; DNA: TGTGCCAGTAGTATGGCTAGCGGTGGCAAAAACATTCAGTACTTC
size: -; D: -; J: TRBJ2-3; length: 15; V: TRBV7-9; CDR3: CASSPRAPSTDTQYF; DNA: TGTGCCAGCAGCCCCCGCGCCCCCAGCACAGATACGCAGTATTTT
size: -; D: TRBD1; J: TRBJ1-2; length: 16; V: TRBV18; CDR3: CASSRTGTETNYGYTF; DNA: TGTGCCAGCTCACGCACCGGGACAGAGACTAACTATGGCTACACCTTC
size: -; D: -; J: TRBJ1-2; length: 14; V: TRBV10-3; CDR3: CAISVSGVGYGYTF; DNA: TGTGCCATCAGTGTATCAGGGGTTGGGTATGGCTACACCTTC
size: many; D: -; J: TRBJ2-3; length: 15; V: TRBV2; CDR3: CASSAGTPRTDTQYF; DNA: TGTGCCAGCAGTGCCGGGACACCCCGCACAGATACGCAGTATTTT
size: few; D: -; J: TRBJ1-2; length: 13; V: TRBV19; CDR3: CASSISSNYGYTF; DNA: TGTGCCAGTAGTATATCGAGTAACTATGGCTACACCTTC
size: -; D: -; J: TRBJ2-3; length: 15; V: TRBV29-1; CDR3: CSVGPPTAYTDTQYF; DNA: TGCAGCGTTGGACCGCCGACAGCTTACACAGATACGCAGTATTTT
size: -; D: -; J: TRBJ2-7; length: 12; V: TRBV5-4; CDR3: CASSLRGYEQYF; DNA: TGTGCCAGCAGCTTAAGGGGGTACGAGCAGTACTTC
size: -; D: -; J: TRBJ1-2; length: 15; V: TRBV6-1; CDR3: CASSEGEGPLYGYTF; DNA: TGTGCCAGCAGTGAAGGGGAGGGACCTCTCTATGGCTACACCTTC
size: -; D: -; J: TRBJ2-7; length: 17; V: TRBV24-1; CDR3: CATSDSTSGTKPGEQYF; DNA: TGTGCCACCAGTGATTCGACCTCCGGGACAAAACCTGGAGAGCAGTACTTC
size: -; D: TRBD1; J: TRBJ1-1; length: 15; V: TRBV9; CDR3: CASSPDRTENTEAFF; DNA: TGTGCCAGCAGCCCGGACAGGACCGAAAACACTGAAGCTTTCTTT
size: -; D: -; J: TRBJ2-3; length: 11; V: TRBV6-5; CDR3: CASSYDRKQYF; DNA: TGTGCCAGCAGTTACGACAGGAAGCAGTATTTT
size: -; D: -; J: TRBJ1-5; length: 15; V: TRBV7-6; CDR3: CASSLERGFNQPQHF; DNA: TGTGCCAGCAGCTTAGAGCGGGGGTTCAATCAGCCCCAGCATTTT
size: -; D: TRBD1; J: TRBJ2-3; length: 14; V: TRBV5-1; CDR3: CASSIPGQGDTQYF; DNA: TGCGCCAGCAGCATACCGGGACAGGGAGATACGCAGTATTTT
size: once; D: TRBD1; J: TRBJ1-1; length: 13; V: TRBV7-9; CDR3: CASSRTGNGEAFF; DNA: TGTGCCAGCAGCCGGACAGGGAATGGTGAAGCTTTCTTT
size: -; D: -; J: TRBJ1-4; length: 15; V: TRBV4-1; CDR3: CASRGAGATNEKLFF; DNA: TGCGCCAGCAGGGGGGCGGGGGCAACTAATGAAAAACTGTTTTTT
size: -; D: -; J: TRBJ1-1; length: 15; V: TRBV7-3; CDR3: CASSLFPGEVQEAFF; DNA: TGTGCCAGCAGCTTATTTCCGGGGGAGGTTCAAGAAGCTTTCTTT
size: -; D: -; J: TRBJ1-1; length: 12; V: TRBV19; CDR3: CASKGRDTEAFF; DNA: TGTGCCAGTAAAGGCAGGGACACTGAAGCTTTCTTT
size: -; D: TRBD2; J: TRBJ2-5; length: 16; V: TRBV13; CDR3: CASSHVLAGSFETQYF; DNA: TGTGCCAGCAGCCACGTTCTAGCGGGTTCATTCGAGACCCAGTACTTC
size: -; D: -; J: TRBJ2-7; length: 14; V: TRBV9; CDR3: CASSVGGVGGEQYF; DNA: TGTGCCAGCAGCGTAGGGGGTGTCGGGGGCGAGCAGTACTTC
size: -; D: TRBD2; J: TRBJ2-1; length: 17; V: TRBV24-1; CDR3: CATSDRILAGGHNEQFF; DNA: TGTGCCACCAGTGATCGCATCCTAGCGGGGGGCCATAATGAGCAGTTCTTC
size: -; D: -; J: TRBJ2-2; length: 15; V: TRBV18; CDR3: CASSPGTANTGELFF; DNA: TGTGCCAGCTCACCGGGCACAGCCAACACCGGGGAGCTGTTTTTT
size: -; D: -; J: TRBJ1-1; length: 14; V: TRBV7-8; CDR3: CASSLIQENTEAFF; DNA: TGTGCCAGCAGCTTAATCCAGGAGAACACTGAAGCTTTCTTT
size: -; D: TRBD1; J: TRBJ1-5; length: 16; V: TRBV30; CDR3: CAWSVQGTGARQPQHF; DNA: TGTGCCTGGAGTGTACAAGGGACAGGGGCGCGACAGCCCCAGCATTTT
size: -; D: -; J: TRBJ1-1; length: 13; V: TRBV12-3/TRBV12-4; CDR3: CASIPRGGFFAFF; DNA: TGTGCCAGCATCCCGAGGGGGGGGTTTTTTGCTTTCTTT
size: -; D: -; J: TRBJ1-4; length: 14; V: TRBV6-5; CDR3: CASSISATNEKLFF; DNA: TGTGCCAGCAGTATTAGTGCAACTAATGAAAAACTGTTTTTT
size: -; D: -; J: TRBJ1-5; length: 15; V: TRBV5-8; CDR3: CASSPGGLSNQPQHF; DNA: TGTGCCAGCAGCCCCGGCGGGCTGAGCAATCAGCCCCAGCATTTT
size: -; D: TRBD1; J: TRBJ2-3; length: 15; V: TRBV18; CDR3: CASSPGTGFTDTQYF; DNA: TGTGCCAGCTCACCCGGGACAGGGTTCACAGATACGCAGTATTTT
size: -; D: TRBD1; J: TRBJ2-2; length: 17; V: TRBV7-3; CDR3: CASSLGSQGARTGELFF; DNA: TGTGCCAGCAGCTTAGGGAGCCAGGGGGCACGTACCGGGGAGCTGTTTTTT
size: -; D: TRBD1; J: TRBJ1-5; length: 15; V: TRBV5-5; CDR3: CASSPLTGGVQPQHF; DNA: TGTGCCAGCAGCCCCCTAACAGGGGGCGTGCAGCCCCAGCATTTT
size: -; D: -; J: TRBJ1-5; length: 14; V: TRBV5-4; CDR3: CASSLQGNNQPQHF; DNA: TGTGCCAGCAGCTTACAGGGTAACAATCAGCCCCAGCATTTT
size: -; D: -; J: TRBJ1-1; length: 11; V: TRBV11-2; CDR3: CASSPDIEAFF; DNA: TGTGCCAGCAGCCCGGACATTGAAGCTTTCTTT
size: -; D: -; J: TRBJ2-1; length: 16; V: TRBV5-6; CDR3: CASSLGIGVLDGEQFF; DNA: TGTGCCAGCAGCTTGGGAATCGGGGTCCTCGATGGTGAGCAGTTCTTC
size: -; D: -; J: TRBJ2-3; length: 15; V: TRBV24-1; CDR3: CATSDLDAPGDTQYF; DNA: TGTGCCACCAGTGATTTGGACGCCCCCGGGGATACGCAGTATTTT
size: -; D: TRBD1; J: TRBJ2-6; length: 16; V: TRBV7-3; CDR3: CASSIRTGTGANVLTF; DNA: TGTGCCAGCAGCATAAGGACAGGAACTGGGGCCAACGTCCTGACTTTC
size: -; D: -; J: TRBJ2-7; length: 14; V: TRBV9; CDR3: CASSVATGHYEQYF; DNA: TGTGCCAGCAGCGTAGCGACAGGCCACTACGAGCAGTACTTC
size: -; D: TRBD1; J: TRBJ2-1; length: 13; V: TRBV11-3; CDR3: CASSLTGVNEQFF; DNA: TGTGCCAGCAGCCTTACAGGGGTCAATGAGCAGTTCTTC
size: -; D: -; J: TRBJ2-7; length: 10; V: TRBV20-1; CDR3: CSASYGEQYF; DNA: TGCAGTGCTAGTTACGGGGAGCAGTACTTC
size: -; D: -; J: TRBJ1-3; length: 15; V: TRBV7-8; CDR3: CASSLTFTSGNTIYF; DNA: TGTGCCAGCAGCTTAACATTCACCTCTGGAAACACCATATATTTT
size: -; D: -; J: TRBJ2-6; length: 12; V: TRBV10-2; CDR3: CASAAGANVLTF; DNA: TGCGCCAGCGCAGCTGGGGCCAACGTCCTGACTTTC
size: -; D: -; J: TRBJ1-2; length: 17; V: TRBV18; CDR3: CASSPRGALVTNYGYTF; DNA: TGTGCCAGCTCACCTCGGGGTGCCCTCGTTACTAACTATGGCTACACCTTC
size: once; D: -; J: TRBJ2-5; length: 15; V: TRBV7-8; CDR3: CASSFGGSGGETQYF; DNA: TGTGCCAGCAGCTTTGGGGGGTCGGGCGGGGAGACCCAGTACTTC
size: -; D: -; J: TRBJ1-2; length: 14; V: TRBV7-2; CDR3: CASSLAPALYGYTF; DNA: TGTGCCAGCAGCTTAGCGCCAGCGCTCTATGGCTACACCTTC
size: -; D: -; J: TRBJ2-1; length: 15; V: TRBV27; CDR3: CASGMWGAGVNEQFF; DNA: TGTGCCAGCGGGATGTGGGGGGCGGGGGTCAATGAGCAGTTCTTC
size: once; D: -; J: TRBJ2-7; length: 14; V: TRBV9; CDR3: CASSVEGQGYEQYF; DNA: TGTGCCAGCAGCGTAGAGGGCCAGGGCTACGAGCAGTACTTC
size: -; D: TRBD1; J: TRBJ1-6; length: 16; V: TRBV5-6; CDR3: CASSLAAGTVYSPLHF; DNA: TGTGCCAGCAGCTTGGCGGCCGGGACAGTCTATTCACCCCTCCACTTT